This TCR beta chain is drawn from a study of cytomegalovirus exposure and HLA in healthy donors. CDR1 is LGHNA and CDR2 is YNFKEQ in the germline V gene. This CDR3 comprises 15 residues. Trimming took 0 bases from V and 6 from J; bases not matched to a gene: 6. Vbeta (60) and Jbeta (13) primers were used in the PCR. TCRdb's table, derived via immunoSEQ multiplex PCR, lists solely in-frame clones and lacks some. The sample holds about 120,000 clones, approximately 84% seen once. This TCR derives from a man in his forties or fifties in good health and CMV-seronegative. The rearrangement links TRBV4-2 to TRBJ2-7, with TRBD2 identical over 9 bases. The material sequenced was PBMCs. The CDR3 bases are TGTGCCAGCAGCCAAGATGGGGGACTAGCCGGCGAGCAGTACTTC. Translation gives CASSQDGGLAGEQYF.